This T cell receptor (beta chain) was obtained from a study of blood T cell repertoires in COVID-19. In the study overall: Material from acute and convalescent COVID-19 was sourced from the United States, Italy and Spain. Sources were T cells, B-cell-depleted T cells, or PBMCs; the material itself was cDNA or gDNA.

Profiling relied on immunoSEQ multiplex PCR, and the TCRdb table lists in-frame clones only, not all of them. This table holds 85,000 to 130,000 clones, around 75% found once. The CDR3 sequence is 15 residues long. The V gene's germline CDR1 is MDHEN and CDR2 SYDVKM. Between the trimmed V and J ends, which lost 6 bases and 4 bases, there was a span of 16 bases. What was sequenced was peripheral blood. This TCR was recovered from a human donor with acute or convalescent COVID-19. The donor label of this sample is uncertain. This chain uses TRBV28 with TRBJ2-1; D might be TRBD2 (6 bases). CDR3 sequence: CASSTTGLNYNEQFF. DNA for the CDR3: TGTGCCAGCAGCACTACGGGACTTAATTACAATGAGCAGTTCTTC.